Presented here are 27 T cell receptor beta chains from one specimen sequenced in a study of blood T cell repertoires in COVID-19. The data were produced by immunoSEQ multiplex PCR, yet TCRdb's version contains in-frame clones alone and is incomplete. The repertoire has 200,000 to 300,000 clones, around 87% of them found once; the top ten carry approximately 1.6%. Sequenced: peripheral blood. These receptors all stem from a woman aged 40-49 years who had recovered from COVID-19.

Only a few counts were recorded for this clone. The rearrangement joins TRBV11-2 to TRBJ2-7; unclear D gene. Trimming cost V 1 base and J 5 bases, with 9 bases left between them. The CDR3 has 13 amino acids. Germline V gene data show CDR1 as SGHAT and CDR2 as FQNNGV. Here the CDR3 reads CASSLGLANEQYF. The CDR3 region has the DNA TGTGCCAGCAGCTTAGGTCTGGCCAACGAGCAGTACTTC.

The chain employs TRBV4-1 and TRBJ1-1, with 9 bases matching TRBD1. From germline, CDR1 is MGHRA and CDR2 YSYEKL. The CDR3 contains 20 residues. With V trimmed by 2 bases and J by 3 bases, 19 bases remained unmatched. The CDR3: CASSQRTNYYRGLQYTEAFF. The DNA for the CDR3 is TGCGCCAGCAGCCAACGCACCAATTACTACAGGGGGCTTCAGTACACTGAAGCTTTCTTT.

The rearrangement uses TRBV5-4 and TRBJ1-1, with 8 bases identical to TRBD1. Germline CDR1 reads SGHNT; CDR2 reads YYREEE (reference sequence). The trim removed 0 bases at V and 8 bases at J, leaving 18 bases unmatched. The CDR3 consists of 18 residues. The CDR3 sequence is CASSLAQGALSETEEAFF. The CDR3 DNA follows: TGTGCCAGCAGCTTGGCTCAGGGGGCTCTCTCCGAAACTGAGGAAGCTTTCTTT.

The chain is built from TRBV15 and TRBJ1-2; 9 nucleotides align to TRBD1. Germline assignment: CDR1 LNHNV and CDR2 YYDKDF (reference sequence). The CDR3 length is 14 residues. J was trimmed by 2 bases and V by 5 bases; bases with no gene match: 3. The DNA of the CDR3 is TGTGCCACCAGCCCCGGGACAGGGAACTATGGCTACACCTTC. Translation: CATSPGTGNYGYTF.

CDR3 nucleotide sequence: TGTGCCAGCAGCCTAAGGAGACCCGGGACAGGGGAGGAGACCCAGTACTTC. Translating it yields CASSLRRPGTGEETQYF. This sequence joins TRBV14 and TRBJ2-5; 10 nucleotides agree with TRBD1. Germline CDR1 reads SGHDN; CDR2 reads FVKESK. The CDR3 contains 17 residues. V lost 4 bases and J lost 5; bases outside the gene matches: 13.

The CDR3 reads CASSYVPGSSYNSPLHF. The CDR3 region has the DNA TGTGCCAGCAGCTACGTGCCAGGAAGCTCCTATAATTCACCCCTCCACTTT. The V gene is TRBV5-4, the J gene TRBJ1-6; no clear D. Trimming left V 3 bases short and J 0 bases short, with 13 bases between. Germline CDR1 is SGHNT and CDR2 is YYREEE (reference sequence). The CDR3 extends over 17 amino acids.

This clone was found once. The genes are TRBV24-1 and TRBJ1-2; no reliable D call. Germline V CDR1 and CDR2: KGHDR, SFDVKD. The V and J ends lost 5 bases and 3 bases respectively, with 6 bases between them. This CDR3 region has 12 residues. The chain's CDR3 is CATSGAYYGYTF. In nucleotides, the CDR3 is TGTGCCACCAGTGGGGCCTACTATGGCTACACCTTC.

The CDR3, as DNA: TGTGCCAGCAGCTTGGGGACTAGCGGGGGGGCGTACGAGCAGTACTTC. This translates into CASSLGTSGGAYEQYF. The chain has TRBV7-9 and TRBJ2-7; 16 bases match TRBD2. The germline CDR1 and CDR2 sequences are SEHNR and FQNEAQ (reference sequence). With V trimmed by 3 bases and J by 4 bases, 3 bases remained unmatched. This CDR3 has 16 amino acids. Variable domain in full (rest from reference TRBV7-9 and TRBJ2-7): DTGVSQNPRHKITKRGQNVTFRCDPISEHNRLYWYRQTLGQGPEFLTYFQNEAQLEKSRLLSDRFSAERPKGSFSTLEIQRTEQGDSAMYLCASSLGTSGGAYEQYFGPGTRLTVT.

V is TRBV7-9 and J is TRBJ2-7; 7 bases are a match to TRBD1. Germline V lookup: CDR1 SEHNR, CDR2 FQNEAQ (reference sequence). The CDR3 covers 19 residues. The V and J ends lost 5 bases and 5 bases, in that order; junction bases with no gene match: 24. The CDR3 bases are TGTGCCAGCAGCCCAGCCCCCAGCGCAGACAGGGTCCCCTGGGACGAGCAGTACTTC. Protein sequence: CASSPAPSADRVPWDEQYF. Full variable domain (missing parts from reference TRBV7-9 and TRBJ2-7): DTGVSQNPRHKITKRGQNVTFRCDPISEHNRLYWYRQTLGQGPEFLTYFQNEAQLEKSRLLSDRFSAERPKGSFSTLEIQRTEQGDSAMYLCASSPAPSADRVPWDEQYFGPGTRLTVT.

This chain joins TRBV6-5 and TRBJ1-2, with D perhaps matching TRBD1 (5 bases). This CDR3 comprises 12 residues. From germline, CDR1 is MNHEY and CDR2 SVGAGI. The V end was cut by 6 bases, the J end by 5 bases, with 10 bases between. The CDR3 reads CASRTVLYGYTF. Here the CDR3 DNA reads TGTGCCAGCAGGACAGTGCTGTATGGCTACACCTTC.

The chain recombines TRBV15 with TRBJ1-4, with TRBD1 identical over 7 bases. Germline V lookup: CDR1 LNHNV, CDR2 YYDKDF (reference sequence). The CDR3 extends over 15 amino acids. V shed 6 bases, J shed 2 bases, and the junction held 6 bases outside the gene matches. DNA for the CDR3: TGTGCCACCAGTACAGGGGCAGGGACTAATGAAAAACTGTTTTTT. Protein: CATSTGAGTNEKLFF.

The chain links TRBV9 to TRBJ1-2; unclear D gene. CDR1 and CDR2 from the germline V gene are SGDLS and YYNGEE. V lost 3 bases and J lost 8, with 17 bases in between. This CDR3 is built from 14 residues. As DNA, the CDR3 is TGTGCCAGCAGCGGGGAGGGAGGGTTATTGGGCTACACCTTC. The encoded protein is CASSGEGGLLGYTF. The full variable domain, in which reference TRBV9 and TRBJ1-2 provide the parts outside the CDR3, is DSGVTQTPKHLITATGQRVTLRCSPRSGDLSVYWYQQSLDQGLQFLIQYYNGEERAKGNILERFSAQQFPDLHSELNLSSLELGDSALYFCASSGEGGLLGYTFGSGTRLTVV.

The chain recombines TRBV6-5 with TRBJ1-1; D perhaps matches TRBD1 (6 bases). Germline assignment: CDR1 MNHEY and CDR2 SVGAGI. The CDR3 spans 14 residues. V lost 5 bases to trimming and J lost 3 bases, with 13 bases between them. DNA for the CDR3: TGTGCCAGCAGTCCGCGACAGGTGTACACTGAAGCTTTCTTT. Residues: CASSPRQVYTEAFF.

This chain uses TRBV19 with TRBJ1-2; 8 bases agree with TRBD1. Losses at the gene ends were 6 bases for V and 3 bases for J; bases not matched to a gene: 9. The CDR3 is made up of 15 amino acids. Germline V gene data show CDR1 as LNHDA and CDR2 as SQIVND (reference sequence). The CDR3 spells CASRTRDRSYYGYTF. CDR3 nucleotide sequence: TGTGCCAGTAGGACCCGGGACAGGTCCTACTATGGCTACACCTTC.

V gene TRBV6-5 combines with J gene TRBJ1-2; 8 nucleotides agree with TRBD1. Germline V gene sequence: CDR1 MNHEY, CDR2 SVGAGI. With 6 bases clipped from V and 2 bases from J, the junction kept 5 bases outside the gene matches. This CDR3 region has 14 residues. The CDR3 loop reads CASRITGGNYGYTF. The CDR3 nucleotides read TGTGCCAGCAGAATCACAGGGGGGAACTATGGCTACACCTTC.

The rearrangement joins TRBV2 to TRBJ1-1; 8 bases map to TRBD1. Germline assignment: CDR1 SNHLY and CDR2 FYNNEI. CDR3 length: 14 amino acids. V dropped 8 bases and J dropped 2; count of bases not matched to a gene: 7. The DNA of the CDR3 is TGTGCCAGCCGGACAGGGAGGGATAACACTGAAGCTTTCTTT. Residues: CASRTGRDNTEAFF.

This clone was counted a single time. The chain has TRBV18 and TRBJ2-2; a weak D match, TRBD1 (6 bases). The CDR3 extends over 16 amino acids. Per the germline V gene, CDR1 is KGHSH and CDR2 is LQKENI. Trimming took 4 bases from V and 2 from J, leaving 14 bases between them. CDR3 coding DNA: TGTGCCAGCTCACTGAGATACAGGGTAAACACCGGGGAGCTGTTTTTT. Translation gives CASSLRYRVNTGELFF.

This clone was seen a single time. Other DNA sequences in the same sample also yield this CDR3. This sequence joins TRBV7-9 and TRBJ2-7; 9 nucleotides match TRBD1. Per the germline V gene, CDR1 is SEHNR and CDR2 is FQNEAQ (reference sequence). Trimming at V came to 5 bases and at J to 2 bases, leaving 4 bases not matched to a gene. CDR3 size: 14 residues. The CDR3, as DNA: TGTGCCAGCAGCCGACAGGGGGGACCCTACGAGCAGTACTTC. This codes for CASSRQGGPYEQYF.

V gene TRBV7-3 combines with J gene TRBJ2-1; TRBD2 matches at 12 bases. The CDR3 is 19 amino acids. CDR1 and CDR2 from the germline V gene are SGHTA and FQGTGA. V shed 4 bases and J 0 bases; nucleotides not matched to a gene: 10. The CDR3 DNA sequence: TGTGCCAGCAGCTCGCACCTCACTAGCGGGGGGAGCTCCTACAATGAGCAGTTCTTC. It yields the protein CASSSHLTSGGSSYNEQFF.

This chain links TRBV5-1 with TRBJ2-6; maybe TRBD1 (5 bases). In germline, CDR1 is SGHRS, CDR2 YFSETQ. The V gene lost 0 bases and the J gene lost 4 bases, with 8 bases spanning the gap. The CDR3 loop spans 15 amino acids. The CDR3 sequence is CASSLAQVGANVLTF. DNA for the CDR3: TGCGCCAGCAGCTTGGCACAGGTGGGGGCCAACGTCCTGACTTTC.

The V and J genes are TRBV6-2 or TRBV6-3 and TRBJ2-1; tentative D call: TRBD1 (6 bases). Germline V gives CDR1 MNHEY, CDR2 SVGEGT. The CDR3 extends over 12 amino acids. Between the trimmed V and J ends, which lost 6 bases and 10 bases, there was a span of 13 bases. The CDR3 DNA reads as TGTGCCAGCAGCAACAGGGTTGGGGAGCAGTTCTTC. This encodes CASSNRVGEQFF.

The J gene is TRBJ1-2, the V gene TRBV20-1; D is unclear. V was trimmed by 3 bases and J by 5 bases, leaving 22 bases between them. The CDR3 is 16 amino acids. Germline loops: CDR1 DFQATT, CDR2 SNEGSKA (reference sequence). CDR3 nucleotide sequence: TGCAGTGCTAGTTCTTATCCCGCGGGGAGTGGGTATGGCTACACCTTC. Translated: CSASSYPAGSGYGYTF.

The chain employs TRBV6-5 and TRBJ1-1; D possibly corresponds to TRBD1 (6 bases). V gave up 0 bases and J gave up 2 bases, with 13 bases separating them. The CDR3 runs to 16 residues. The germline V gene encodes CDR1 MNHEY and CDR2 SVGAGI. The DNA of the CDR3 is TGTGCCAGCAGTTACTCGGAGGCCAGGGGTAACACTGAAGCTTTCTTT. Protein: CASSYSEARGNTEAFF.

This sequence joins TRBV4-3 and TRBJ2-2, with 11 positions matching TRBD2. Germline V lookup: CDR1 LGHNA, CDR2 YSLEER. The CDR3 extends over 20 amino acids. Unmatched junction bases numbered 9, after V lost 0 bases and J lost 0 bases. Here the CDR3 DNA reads TGCGCCAGCAGCCAAGATCCCCCTAGCGGGGGGCCCGCGAACACCGGGGAGCTGTTTTTT. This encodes CASSQDPPSGGPANTGELFF.

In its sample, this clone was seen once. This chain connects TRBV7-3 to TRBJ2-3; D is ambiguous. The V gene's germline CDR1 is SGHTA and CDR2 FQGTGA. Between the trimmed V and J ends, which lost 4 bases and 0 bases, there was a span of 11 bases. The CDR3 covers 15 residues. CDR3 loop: CASSSRRSSTDTQYF. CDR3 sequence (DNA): TGTGCCAGCAGCTCCCGTCGCAGTAGCACAGATACGCAGTATTTT.

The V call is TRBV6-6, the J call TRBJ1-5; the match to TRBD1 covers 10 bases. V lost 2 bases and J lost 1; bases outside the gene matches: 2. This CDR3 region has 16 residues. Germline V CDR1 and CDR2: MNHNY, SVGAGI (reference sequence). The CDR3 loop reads CASSYPGQGSNQPQHF. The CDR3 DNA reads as TGTGCCAGCAGTTACCCGGGACAGGGGAGCAATCAGCCCCAGCATTTT.

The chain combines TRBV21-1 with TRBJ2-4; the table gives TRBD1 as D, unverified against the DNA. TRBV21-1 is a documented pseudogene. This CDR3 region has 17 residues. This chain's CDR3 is CASSAPGQGRLRNIQYF. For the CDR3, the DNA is TGTGCCAGCAGCGCACCGGGACAGGGGCGTCTTAGAAACATTCAGTACTTC.